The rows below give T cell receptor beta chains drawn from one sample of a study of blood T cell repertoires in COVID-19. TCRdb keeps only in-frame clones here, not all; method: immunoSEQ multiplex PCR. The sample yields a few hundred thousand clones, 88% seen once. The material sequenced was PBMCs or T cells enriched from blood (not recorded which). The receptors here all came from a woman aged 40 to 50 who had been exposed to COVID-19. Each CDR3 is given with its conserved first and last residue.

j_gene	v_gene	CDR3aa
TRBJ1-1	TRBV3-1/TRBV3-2	CASSQLQGMNTEAFF
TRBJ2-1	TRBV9	CASSVAGVEYNEQFF
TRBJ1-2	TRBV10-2	CASSRGTNYGYTF
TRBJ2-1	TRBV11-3	CASSHLAGSYNEQFF
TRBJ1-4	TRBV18	CASSPQQPGINEKLFF
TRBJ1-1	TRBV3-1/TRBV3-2	CASSLTGQSNTEAFF
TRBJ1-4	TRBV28	CASSLPGQGMEKLFF
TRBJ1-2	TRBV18	CASSPYERDGYTF
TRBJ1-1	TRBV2	CASRGTVNTEAFF
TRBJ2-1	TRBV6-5	CASRSPGGPYNEQFF
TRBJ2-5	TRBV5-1	CASSKDRGDQETQYF
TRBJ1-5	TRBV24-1	CATSPTGSPLEPQHF
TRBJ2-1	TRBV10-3	CAIRTSGSPSNEQFF
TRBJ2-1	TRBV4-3	CASSHLDGAEDNEQFF